The 15 T cell receptor beta chains listed next were all sequenced from one sample in a study of regulatory T cells in long-lasting Graves disease (dated by TCRdb to the early 2020s). To prepare the library, multiplex PCR was applied. The instrument was an Illumina HiSeq 4000. CDR3 regions were amplified by Arm-PCR with iRepertoire HTBI primers to construct TCR beta libraries. TCRdb redid the processing of the public reads, applying fastp at Q25 and MiXCR, and retained in-frame beta chains. Every entry covers one CDR3 protein and lists the most common genes and DNA from its rows. Within this sample are around 340,000 distinct CDR3 sequences, with 15% to 20% of them counted one time only. The ten largest clones represent about 29% of the sample. The sample's time point label, decoded: persistent/refractory GD, antithyroid drugs over 5 years with positive TRAb. RNA was extracted from PBMCs in TRIzol for both TCR sequencing and RNA sequencing.

The sample consisted of peripheral blood mononuclear cells (PBMCs), taken when the disease was refractory, from a patient treated with antithyroid drugs. The receptor set was obtained from a female donor with Graves disease.

This clonotype was counted many times. This sequence joins TRBV19 and TRBJ1-5; 9 bases line up with TRBD1. V gave up 3 bases and J gave up 7 bases; unmatched junction bases: 13. This CDR3 has 17 residues. The germline CDR1 and CDR2 sequences are LNHDA and SQIVND (reference sequence). CDR3 in DNA: TGTGCCAGTAGTATTGGTCACAGGGGGCGGGCAGAACAGCCCCAGCATTTT. Amino acid sequence: CASSIGHRGRAEQPQHF.

This clonotype was detected ten times or more. V and J are TRBV11-3 and TRBJ2-5; 7 nucleotides line up with TRBD2. Germline lookup yields CDR1 SGHNT and CDR2 YENEEA. CDR3 size: 14 residues. J gave up 5 bases and V 0 bases, and 3 bases lay outside the gene matches. CDR3 loop: CASSLDWGGETQYF. The CDR3 DNA is TGTGCCAGCAGCTTAGATTGGGGGGGGGAGACCCAGTACTTC.

A word on this clonotype: An end of the junction differs from the germline gene, which may be a read error. The rearrangement uses TRBV19 and TRBJ2-2, with 7 bases that match TRBD1. Germline values: CDR1 LNHDA, CDR2 SQIVND (reference sequence). The length of the CDR3 is 14 residues. The CDR3 sequence is CASKQGLDTGELFF. The CDR3 DNA reads TGTGCCAGTAAACAGGGGTTGGACACCGGAGAGCTGTTTTTT.

This clonotype has a handful of counts. The V and J genes are TRBV20-1 and TRBJ2-7; D perhaps matches TRBD1 (6 bases). Trimming shortened V by 3 bases and J by 5 bases, and 17 bases separated the two germline ends. Germline CDR1 and CDR2: DFQATT and SNEGSKA (reference sequence). The CDR3 totals 14 residues. CDR3 loop: CSARFRRGSNEQYF. The CDR3 nucleotides are TGCAGTGCTAGGTTCCGCAGGGGTTCCAACGAGCAGTACTTC.

The CDR3 protein is CASSPPQGAGELFF. The DNA for the CDR3 is TGTGCCAGCTCACCACCGCAGGGGGCCGGGGAGCTGTTTTTT. The rearrangement links TRBV18 to TRBJ2-2, with TRBD1 matching 7 bases. V dropped 0 bases and J dropped 6; count of bases not matched to a gene: 1. CDR1 and CDR2 from the germline V gene are KGHSH and LQKENI. CDR3 length: 14 amino acids.

V is TRBV6-5 and J is TRBJ1-6; D is ambiguous. The CDR3 has 14 amino acids. Germline V gene sequence: CDR1 MNHEY, CDR2 SVGAGI. With 0 bases removed from V and 4 bases from J, the gap between germline ends came to 4 bases. The CDR3 DNA reads as TGTGCCAGCAGTTACTCGAATTATAATTCACCCCTCCACTTT. It is translated as CASSYSNYNSPLHF.

The chain has TRBV3-2 and TRBJ1-2; the table's TRBD1 call for D was not verified on the DNA. TRBV3-2 represents a pseudogene. This CDR3 spans 15 amino acids. CDR3 region: CASSHRQKGNYGYTF. CDR3 nucleotide sequence: TGTGCCAGCAGCCATAGACAGAAGGGCAACTATGGCTACACCTTC.

This clonotype was seen ten or more times. V usage is TRBV7-8 and J usage is TRBJ2-7; TRBD1 matches at 7 bases. CDR1 SGHVS and CDR2 FQNEAQ come from the germline V gene. This CDR3 is 17 amino acids long. The V gene end was trimmed by 0 bases and the J gene end by 2 bases; junction bases not matched to a gene: 10. The CDR3 DNA follows: TGTGCCAGCAGCTTAGCGCATGGTTGGCAGGGGGCCTACGAGCAGTACTTC. This translates into CASSLAHGWQGAYEQYF.

The chain combines TRBV25-1 with TRBJ1-3; D not resolved. Trimming shortened V by 3 bases and J by 0 bases, and 3 bases separated the two germline ends. This CDR3 spans 13 amino acids. Germline lookup yields CDR1 MGHDK and CDR2 SYGVNS. This CDR3 reads CASSERSGNTIYF. As DNA, the CDR3 is TGTGCCAGCAGTGAGCGCTCTGGAAACACCATATATTTT.

This chain joins TRBV11-1 and TRBJ2-5; D not resolved. There are 14 residues in the CDR3. The V end was cut by 2 bases, the J end by 1 base, with 8 bases between. Germline V gene lookup returns CDR1 SGHAT and CDR2 FQDESV (reference sequence). CDR3 bases: TGTGCCAGCAGCTTAAACGCTCCCCAAGAGACCCAGTACTTC. Its translation: CASSLNAPQETQYF.

This sequence joins TRBV6-8 and TRBJ2-2; D remains ambiguous. The V gene lost 6 bases and the J gene lost 6 bases, with 8 bases spanning the gap. The length of the CDR3 is 12 residues. Per germline, CDR1 MNHGY and CDR2 SAAAGT. The CDR3, as DNA: TGTGCCAGCAGGTATAGCCCCGGGGAGCTGTTTTTT. Amino acid sequence: CASRYSPGELFF.

V is TRBV10-3 and J is TRBJ2-4; D might be TRBD1 or TRBD2, each matching 6 bases. Trimming shortened V by 9 bases and J by 7 bases, and 16 bases separated the two germline ends. The CDR3 totals 13 residues. Germline V gives CDR1 ENHRY, CDR2 SYGVKD. CDR3 bases: TGTGCCATTAGGGGGGCCGAAGGGAACATTCAGTACTTC. It yields the protein CAIRGAEGNIQYF.

This clonotype has ten or more counts. The genes are TRBV6-1 and TRBJ1-4; 8 bases are shared with TRBD1. The germline CDR1 and CDR2 sequences are MNHNS and SASEGT. Losses at the gene ends were 7 bases for V and 7 bases for J; bases not matched to a gene: 5. This CDR3 has 13 amino acids. The CDR3 protein is CASTDRGGEKLFF. The CDR3 DNA reads TGTGCCAGCACTGACAGGGGTGGTGAAAAACTGTTTTTT.

The J gene is TRBJ2-7, the V gene TRBV13; 9 bases map to TRBD1. This CDR3 contains 17 residues. Losses at the gene ends were 0 bases for V and 0 bases for J; bases not matched to a gene: 6. Germline lookup yields CDR1 PRHDT and CDR2 FYEKMQ (reference sequence). The CDR3: CASSLGTGGTGSYEQYF. The DNA of the CDR3 is TGTGCCAGCAGCTTAGGGACAGGGGGAACGGGCTCCTACGAGCAGTACTTC.

V gene TRBV15 combines with J gene TRBJ2-4; either TRBD1 or TRBD2 may fit D (6 bases each). The germline gives CDR1 LNHNV, CDR2 YYDKDF (reference sequence). Trimming cost V 0 bases and J 6 bases, with 18 bases left between them. The CDR3 runs to 17 residues. Here the CDR3 DNA reads TGTGCCACCAGCAGAGAGCTTGGGGGGCTAGTTTTAAACATTCAGTACTTC. The encoded protein is CATSRELGGLVLNIQYF.